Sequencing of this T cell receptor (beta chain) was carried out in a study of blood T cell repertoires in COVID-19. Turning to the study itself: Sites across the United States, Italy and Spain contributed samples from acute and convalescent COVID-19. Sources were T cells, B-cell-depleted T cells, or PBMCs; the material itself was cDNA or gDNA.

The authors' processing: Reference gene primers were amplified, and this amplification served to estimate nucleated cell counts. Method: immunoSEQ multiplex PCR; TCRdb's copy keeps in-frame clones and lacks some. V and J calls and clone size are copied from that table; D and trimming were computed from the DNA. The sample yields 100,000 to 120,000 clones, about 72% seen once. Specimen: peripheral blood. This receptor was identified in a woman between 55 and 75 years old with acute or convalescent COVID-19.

DNA for the CDR3: TGCAGTGCTAGTATCAGGAATGGCTACACCTTC. Protein sequence: CSASIRNGYTF. The chain employs TRBV20-1 and TRBJ1-2; D is unresolved. Per germline, CDR1 DFQATT and CDR2 SNEGSKA (reference sequence). The CDR3 is 11 amino acids. V was trimmed by 3 bases and J by 6 bases, leaving 8 bases between them.